A selection of T cell receptor beta chains follows, all from one sample in a study of shared clonotypes between healthy human individuals. Profiling relied on immunoSEQ multiplex PCR, and the TCRdb table lists in-frame clones only, not all of them. The data show more than 2,000,000 clones, with 85% to 95% seen just once and 0.39% held by the top ten. The sequenced material came from naive CD4+ T cells from PBMCs. These receptors were taken from a man between 18 and 35 years old in good health. Some clones in this sample may be carry-over from other donors' samples. CDR3s leave out the opening cysteine and the closing phenylalanine or tryptophan. Each record gives: CDR3 protein, D gene, V gene. The D gene is left open where the match is weak.

ASTLLGGTEAF	.	TRBV5-1
ASRTSGRGTDTQY	TRBD2	TRBV7-2
ASSPPERYTQY	.	TRBV18
ASSSISGSYEQY	.	TRBV5-5
ASSAGNQETQY	.	TRBV7-6
AISESLLAGDTQY	TRBD2	TRBV10-3
ASSWGLAGDTDTQY	TRBD2	TRBV5-1
ASSLDGRLSPGELF	.	TRBV5-1
ASSLREGKTQY	.	TRBV5-4
ASRLVLSNQPQH	.	TRBV19
AIPRLCTYEQY	.	TRBV11-3
ASRRGTDTQY	.	TRBV28
AWIGTSGSHTGELF	TRBD2	TRBV30
ASSEGLGGEQY	.	TRBV25-1
ASSLAVAGDQEQY	TRBD2	TRBV7-8
ASSFGDGAYEQY	.	TRBV28
ASRGMGDQNIQY	.	TRBV19
ASSRSGSHSYEQY	TRBD2	TRBV9
ASSFPRGQDNEQF	TRBD1	TRBV28
ASSYSLPGRNEQF	.	TRBV6-5
ATTQGPGDTQY	TRBD1	TRBV28
SAEKPETQY	.	TRBV29-1
ASSLFGETQY	.	TRBV28
SVESADRYEQY	.	TRBV29-1
ASSFPDGWRGEQY	.	TRBV7-9
ASSQVGGLEEKLF	.	TRBV4-1
ASSLGLNTEAF	.	TRBV5-8
ASSLGAGQSRNEQF	.	TRBV5-1
ASSGRNTEAF	.	TRBV18
ASASAPGETQY	.	TRBV25-1
ASSQRQGAGETQY	TRBD1	TRBV28
ASSGLAGGGDTQY	TRBD2	TRBV19
ASSSTGRTGELF	.	TRBV7-8
AWKGQGLHQPQH	TRBD1	TRBV30
ASRSSGINEQF	TRBD2	TRBV11-1
SVSGKTGANVLT	.	TRBV29-1
AWNGGTDGELF	.	TRBV30
ASTGPIGIYEQY	.	TRBV28
ASRNPGPPYDEQY	.	TRBV21-1
SAGPLGQF	.	TRBV20-1
ASSSGTGGEQY	TRBD1	TRBV5-1
ASLEDGHSYEQY	.	TRBV6-6
ASSRPGQVYEQY	TRBD1	TRBV5-1
ASSPVEDTEAF	.	TRBV6-5
ASSLDRLNTEAF	.	TRBV27